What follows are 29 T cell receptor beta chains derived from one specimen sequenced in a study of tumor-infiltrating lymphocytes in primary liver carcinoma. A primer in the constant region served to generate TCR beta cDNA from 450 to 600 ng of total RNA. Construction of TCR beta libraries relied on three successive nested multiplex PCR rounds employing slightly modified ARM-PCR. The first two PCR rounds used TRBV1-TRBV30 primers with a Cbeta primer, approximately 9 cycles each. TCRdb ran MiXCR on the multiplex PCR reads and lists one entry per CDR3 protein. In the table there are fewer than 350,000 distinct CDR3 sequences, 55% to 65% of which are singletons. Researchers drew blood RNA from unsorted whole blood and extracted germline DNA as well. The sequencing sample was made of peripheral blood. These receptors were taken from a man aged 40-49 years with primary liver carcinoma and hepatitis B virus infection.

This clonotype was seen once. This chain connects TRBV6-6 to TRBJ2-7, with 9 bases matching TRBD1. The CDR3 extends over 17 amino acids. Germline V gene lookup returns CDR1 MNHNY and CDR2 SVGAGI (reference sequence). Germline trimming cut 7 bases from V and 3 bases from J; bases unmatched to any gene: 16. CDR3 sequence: CASNSGLNRGQNYEQYF. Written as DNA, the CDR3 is TGTGCCAGCAACTCTGGACTAAACAGGGGGCAGAACTACGAGCAGTACTTC.

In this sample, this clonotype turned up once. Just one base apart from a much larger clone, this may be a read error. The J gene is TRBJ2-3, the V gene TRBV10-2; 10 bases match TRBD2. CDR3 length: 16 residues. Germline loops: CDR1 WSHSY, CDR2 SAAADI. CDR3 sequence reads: CVSRRTSGASTDTQYF. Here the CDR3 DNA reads TGCGTCAGCAGAAGGACTAGCGGAGCTAGCACAGATACGCAGTATTTT.

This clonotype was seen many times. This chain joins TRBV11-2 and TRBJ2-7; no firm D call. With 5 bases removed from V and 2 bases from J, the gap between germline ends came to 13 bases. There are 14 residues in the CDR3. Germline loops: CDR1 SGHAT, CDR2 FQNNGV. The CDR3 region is CASSPSRRAYEQYF. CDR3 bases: TGTGCCAGCAGCCCGTCGAGACGGGCCTACGAGCAGTACTTC.

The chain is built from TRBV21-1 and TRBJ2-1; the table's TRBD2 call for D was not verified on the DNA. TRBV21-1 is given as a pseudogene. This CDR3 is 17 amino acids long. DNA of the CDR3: TGTGCCAGCAGCAAATGGAGGTCTCAGCGGCTCTACAATGAGCAGTTCTTC. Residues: CASSKWRSQRLYNEQFF.

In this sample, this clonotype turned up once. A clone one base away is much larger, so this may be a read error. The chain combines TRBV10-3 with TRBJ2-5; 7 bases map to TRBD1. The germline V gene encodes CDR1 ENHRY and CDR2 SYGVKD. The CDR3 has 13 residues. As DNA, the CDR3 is TGTGCCACAGCCTGGGACAGCCAAGAGGCCCAGTACTTC. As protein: CATAWDSQEAQYF.

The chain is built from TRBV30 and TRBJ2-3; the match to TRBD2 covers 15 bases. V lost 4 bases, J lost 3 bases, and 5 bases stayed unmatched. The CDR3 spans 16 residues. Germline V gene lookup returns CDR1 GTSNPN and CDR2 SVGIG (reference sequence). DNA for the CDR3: TGTGCCTGGACCACCGGGACTAGCGGGAGGACAGATACGCAGTATTTT. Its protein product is CAWTTGTSGRTDTQYF.

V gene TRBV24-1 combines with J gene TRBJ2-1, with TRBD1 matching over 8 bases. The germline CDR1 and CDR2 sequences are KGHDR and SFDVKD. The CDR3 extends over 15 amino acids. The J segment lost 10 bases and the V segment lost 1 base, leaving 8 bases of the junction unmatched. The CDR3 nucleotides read TGTGCCACCAGTGATTTTTCCAGGGGGCTGGTAGAGCAGTTCTTC. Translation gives CATSDFSRGLVEQFF.

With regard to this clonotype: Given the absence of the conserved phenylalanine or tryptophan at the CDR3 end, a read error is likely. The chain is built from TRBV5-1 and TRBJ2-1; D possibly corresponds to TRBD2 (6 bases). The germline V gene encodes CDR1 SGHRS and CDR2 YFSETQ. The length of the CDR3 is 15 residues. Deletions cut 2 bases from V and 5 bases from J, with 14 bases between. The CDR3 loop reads CASSFPAGRNNEQFL. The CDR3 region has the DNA TGCGCCAGCAGCTTCCCTGCGGGAAGGAACAATGAGCAGTTCCTC.

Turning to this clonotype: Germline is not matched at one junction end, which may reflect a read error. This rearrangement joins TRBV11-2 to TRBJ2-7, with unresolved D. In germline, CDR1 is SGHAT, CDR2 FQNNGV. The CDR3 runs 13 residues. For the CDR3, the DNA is TGTGCCAACAGCTTAGTTTCGACCTATGAGCAGTACTTC. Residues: CANSLVSTYEQYF.

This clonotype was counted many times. CDR3 amino acids: CASSFLTGTYEQYF. The DNA for the CDR3 is TGTGCCAGCAGCTTTCTTACAGGAACCTACGAGCAGTACTTC. The rearrangement joins TRBV11-2 to TRBJ2-7, with D perhaps TRBD1 (5 bases). The CDR3 totals 14 residues. Germline V gives CDR1 SGHAT, CDR2 FQNNGV. The germline V and J ends were trimmed by 3 bases and 2 bases, with 11 bases remaining between them.

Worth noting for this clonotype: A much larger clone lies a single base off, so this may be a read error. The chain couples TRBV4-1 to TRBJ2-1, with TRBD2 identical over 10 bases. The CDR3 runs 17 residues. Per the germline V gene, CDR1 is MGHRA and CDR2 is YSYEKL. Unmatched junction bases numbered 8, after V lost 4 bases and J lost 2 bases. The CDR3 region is CASSPTIAGGTYNEQFF. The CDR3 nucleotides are TGCGCCAGCAGCCCAACTATAGCGGGAGGAACCTACAATGAGCAGTTCTTC.

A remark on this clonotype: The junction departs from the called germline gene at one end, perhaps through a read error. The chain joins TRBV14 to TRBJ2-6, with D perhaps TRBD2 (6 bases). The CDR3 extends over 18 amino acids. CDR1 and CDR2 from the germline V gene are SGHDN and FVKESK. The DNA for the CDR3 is TGTGCCAACAGCCAAGTGGGGGGTCTCCCCTCTGGGGCCAACGTCCTGACTTTC. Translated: CANSQVGGLPSGANVLTF. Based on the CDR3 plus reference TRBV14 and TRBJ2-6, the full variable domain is EAGVTQFPSHSVIEKGQTVTLRCDPISGHDNLYWYRRVMGKEIKFLLHFVKESKQDESGMPNNRFLAERTGGTYSTLKVQPAELEDSGVYFCANSQVGGLPSGANVLTFGAGSRLTVL.

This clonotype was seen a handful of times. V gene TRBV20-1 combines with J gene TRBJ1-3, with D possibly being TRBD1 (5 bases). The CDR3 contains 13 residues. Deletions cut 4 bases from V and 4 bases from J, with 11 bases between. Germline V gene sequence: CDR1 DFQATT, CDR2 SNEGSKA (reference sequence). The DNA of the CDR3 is TGCAGTGCTAAGCCCAGGGAGGGAAACACCATATATTTT. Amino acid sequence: CSAKPREGNTIYF.

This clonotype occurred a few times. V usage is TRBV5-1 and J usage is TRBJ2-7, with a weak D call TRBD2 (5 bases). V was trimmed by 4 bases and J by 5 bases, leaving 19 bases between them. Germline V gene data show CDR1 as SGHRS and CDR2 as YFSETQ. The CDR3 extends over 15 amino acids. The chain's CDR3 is CASSPAEVSKNEQYF. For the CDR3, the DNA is TGCGCCAGCAGCCCAGCGGAGGTCTCTAAGAACGAGCAGTACTTC.

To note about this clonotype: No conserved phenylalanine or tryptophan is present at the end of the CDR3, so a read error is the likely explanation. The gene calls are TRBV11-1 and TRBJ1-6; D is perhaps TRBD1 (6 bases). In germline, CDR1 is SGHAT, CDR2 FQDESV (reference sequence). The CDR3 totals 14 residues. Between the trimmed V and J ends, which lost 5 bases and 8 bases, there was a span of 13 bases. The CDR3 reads CASSLQGYDSPLHL. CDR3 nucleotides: TGTGCCAGCAGCCTGCAGGGGTATGATTCACCCCTCCACTTA.

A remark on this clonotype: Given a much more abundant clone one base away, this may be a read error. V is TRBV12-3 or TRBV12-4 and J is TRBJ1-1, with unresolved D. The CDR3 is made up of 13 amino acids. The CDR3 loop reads CAISPLVATEAFF. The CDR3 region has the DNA TGTGCCATCAGTCCCCTCGTGGCAACTGAAGCTTTCTTT.

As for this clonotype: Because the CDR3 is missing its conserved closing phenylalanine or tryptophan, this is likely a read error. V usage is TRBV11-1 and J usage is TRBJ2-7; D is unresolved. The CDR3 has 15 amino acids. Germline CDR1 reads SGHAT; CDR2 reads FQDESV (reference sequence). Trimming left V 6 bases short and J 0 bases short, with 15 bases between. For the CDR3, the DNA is TGTGCCAGCAGTCGCGCTACCTACAGCTCCTACGAGCAGTACTCC. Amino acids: CASSRATYSSYEQYS.

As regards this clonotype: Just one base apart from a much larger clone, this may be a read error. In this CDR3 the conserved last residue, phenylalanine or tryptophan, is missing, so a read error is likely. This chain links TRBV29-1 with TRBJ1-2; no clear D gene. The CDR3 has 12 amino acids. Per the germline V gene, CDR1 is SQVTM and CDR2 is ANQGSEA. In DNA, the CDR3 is TGCAGCGTTGGGGAGGGTTATTATGCCTACACCATC. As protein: CSVGEGYYAYTI.

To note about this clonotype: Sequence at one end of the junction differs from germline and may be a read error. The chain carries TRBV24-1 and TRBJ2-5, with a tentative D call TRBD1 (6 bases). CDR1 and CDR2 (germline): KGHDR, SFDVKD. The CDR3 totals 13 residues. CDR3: CATSDLAGETRYF. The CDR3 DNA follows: TGTGCCACCAGTGATCTCGCAGGGGAGACCCGGTACTTC.

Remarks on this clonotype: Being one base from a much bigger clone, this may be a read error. The CDR3 DNA sequence: TGTGCCAGCAGGACCACCGGGACAGGGTCTAAAGAGCAGTACTTC. It specifies CASRTTGTGSKEQYF. This sequence joins TRBV10-3 and TRBJ2-7; 9 bases are a match to TRBD1. Germline V gene lookup returns CDR1 ENHRY and CDR2 SYGVKD. The CDR3 is made up of 15 amino acids. V shed 10 bases and J 7 bases; nucleotides not matched to a gene: 17.

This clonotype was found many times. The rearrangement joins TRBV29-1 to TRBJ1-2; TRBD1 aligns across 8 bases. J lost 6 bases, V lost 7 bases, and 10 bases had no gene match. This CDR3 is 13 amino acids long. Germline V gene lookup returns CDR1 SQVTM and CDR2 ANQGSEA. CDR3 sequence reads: CSAEGQVIDGYTF. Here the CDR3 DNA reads TGCAGCGCAGAGGGACAGGTTATAGATGGCTACACCTTC.

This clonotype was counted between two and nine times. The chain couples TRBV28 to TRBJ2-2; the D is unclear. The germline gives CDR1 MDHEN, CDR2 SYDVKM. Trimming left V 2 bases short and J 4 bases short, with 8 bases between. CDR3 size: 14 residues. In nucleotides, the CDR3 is TGTGCCAGCAGTTTACACAGTTTCACCGGGGAGCTGTTTTTT. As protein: CASSLHSFTGELFF. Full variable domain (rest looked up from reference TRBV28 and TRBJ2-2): DVKVTQSSRYLVKRTGEKVFLECVQDMDHENMFWYRQDPGLGLRLIYFSYDVKMKEKGDIPEGYSVSREKKERFSLILESASTNQTSMYLCASSLHSFTGELFFGEGSRLTVL.

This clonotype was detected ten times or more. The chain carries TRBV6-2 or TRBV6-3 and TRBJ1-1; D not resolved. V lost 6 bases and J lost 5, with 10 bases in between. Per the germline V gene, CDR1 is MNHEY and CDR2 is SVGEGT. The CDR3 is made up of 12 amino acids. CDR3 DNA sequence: TGTGCCAGCAGGGATATATGGACTGAAGCTTTCTTT. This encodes CASRDIWTEAFF.

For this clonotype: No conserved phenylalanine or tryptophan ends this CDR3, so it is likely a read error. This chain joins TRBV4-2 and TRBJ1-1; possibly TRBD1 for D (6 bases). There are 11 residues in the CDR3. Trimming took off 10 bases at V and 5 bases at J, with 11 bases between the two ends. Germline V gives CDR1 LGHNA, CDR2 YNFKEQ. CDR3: CANLQGTEAFS. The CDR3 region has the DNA TGTGCCAACCTCCAGGGGACTGAAGCTTTCTCT.

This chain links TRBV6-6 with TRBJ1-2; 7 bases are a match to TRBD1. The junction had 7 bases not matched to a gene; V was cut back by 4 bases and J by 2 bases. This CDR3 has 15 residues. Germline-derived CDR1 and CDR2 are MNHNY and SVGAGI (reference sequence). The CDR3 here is CASSSGTASNYGYTF. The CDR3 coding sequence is TGTGCCAGCAGTTCCGGGACAGCCTCCAACTATGGCTACACCTTC.

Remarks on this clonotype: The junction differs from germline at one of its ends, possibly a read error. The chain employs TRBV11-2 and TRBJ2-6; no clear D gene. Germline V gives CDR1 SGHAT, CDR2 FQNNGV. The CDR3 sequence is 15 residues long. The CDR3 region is CAGSLDKAGANVLTF. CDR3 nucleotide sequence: TGTGCCGGCAGCCTAGATAAGGCTGGGGCCAACGTCCTGACTTTC.

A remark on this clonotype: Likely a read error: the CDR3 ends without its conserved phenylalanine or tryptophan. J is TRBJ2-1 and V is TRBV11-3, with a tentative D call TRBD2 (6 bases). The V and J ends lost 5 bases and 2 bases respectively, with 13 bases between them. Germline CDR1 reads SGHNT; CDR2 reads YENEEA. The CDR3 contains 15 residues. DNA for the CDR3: TGTGCCAGCAGCCCGGGACTGGCAACCTACAATGAGCAGTTCTTA. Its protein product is CASSPGLATYNEQFL.

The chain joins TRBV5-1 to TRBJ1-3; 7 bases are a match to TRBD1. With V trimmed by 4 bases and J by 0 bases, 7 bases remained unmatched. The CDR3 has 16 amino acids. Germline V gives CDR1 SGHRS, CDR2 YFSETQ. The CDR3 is CASSAGQLFSGNTIYF. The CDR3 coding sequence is TGCGCCAGCAGCGCGGGACAGCTATTCTCTGGAAACACCATATATTTT.

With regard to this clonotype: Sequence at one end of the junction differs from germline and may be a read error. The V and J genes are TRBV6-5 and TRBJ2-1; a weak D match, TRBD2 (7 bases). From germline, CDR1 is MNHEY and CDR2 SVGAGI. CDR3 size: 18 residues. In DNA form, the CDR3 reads TGTGCCAGCACCTCACAGGGAGGGGCTAGCGCCTCCTGCAATGAGCAATTCTTC. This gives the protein CASTSQGGASASCNEQFF.